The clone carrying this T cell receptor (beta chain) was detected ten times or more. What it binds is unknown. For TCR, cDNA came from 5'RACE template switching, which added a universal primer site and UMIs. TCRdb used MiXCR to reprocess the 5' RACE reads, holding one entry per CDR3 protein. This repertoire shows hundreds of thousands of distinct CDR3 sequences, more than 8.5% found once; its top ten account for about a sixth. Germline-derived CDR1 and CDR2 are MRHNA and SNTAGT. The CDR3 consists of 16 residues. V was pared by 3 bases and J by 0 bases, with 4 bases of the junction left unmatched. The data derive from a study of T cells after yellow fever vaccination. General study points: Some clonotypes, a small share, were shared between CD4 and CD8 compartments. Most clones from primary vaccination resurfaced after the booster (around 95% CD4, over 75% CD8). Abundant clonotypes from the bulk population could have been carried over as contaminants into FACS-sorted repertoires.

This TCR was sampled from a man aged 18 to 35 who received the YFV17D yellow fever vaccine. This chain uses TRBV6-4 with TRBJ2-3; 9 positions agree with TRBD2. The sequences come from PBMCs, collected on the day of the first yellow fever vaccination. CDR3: CASSEASGDSTDTQYF. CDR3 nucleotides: TGTGCCAGCAGTGAGGCTAGCGGGGATAGCACAGATACGCAGTATTTT.